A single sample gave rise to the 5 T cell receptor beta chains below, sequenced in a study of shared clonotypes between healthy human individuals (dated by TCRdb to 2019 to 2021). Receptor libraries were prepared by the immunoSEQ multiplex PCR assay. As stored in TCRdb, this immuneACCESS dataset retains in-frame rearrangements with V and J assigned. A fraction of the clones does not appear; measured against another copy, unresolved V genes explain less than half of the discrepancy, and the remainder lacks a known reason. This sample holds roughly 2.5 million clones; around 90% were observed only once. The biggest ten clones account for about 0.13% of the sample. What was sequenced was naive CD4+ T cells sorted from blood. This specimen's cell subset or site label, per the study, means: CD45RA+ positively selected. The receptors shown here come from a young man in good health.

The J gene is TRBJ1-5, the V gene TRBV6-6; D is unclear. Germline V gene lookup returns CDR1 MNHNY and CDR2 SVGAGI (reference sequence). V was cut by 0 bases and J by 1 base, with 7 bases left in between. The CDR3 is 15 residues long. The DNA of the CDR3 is TGTGCCAGCAGTTACTCTCAACAGAGCAATCAGCCCCAGCATTTT. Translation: CASSYSQQSNQPQHF.

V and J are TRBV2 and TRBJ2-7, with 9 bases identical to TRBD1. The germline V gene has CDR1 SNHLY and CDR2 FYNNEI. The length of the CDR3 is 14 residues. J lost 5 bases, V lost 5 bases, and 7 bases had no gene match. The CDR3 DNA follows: TGTGCCAGCAGTTCCGGGACAGGGCGCGACGAGCAGTACTTC. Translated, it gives CASSSGTGRDEQYF.

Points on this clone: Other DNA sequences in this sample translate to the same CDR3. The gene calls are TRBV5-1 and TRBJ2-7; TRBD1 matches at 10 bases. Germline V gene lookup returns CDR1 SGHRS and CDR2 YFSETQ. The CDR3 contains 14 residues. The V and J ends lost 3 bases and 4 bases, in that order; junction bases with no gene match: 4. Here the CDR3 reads CASSWGQGNYEQYF. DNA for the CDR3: TGCGCCAGCAGCTGGGGACAGGGGAATTACGAGCAGTACTTC.

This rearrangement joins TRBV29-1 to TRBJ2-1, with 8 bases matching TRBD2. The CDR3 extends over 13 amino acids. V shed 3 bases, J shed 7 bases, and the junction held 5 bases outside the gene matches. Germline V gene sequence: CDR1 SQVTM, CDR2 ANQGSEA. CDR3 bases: TGCAGCGTTGAGCGCGGGGGGTGGAATGAGCAGTTCTTC. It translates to CSVERGGWNEQFF.

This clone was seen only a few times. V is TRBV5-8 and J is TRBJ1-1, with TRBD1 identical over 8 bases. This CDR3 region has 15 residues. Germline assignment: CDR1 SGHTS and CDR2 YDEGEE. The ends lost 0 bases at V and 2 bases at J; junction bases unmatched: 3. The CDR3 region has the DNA TGTGCCAGCAGCTTGGGCAGGGGGCGAAACACTGAAGCTTTCTTT. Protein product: CASSLGRGRNTEAFF.